A single sample gave rise to the 9 T cell receptor beta chains below, sequenced in a study of naive and memory T cell subsets (dated by TCRdb to the late 2010s). These receptors lack a known antigen. The library was made by UMI-ligation and nested PCR. Sequencing was performed on an Illumina MiSeq. The beta constant-region primer consisted of an equimolar mixture of two oligonucleotides that together covered TRBC1 and TRBC2. Four rounds of PCR were used to amplify ligated cDNA, with nested alpha and beta constant-region primers being used together with the SP2 primer. TCRdb's own reprocessing of the public reads used fastp at Q25 and MiXCR and kept productive beta chains. Entries are consolidated by CDR3 protein sequence, retaining the most common genes and DNA. The sample table shows approximately 140,000 distinct CDR3 sequences, and approximately 22% are seen once. The leading ten clones occupy 0.11% of the sample.

Results the study describes overall, beyond this receptor: A few larger clonotypes were present in naive repertoires, especially CD8 naive repertoires, and these clonotypes were possibly memory cells re-expressing CD45RA.

The material sequenced was naive CD4+ T cells from blood. The cell subset or site label for this specimen denotes: naive T cells, CD45RA high CD27+. The source is a human donor in good health.

The table lists this clonotype with many counts. This chain joins TRBV29-1 and TRBJ2-3; 14 bases line up with TRBD2. Germline V lookup: CDR1 SQVTM, CDR2 ANQGSEA. The CDR3 spans 16 residues. V lost 2 bases to trimming and J lost 4 bases; unmatched junction nucleotides: 5. Here the CDR3 reads CSVEPRLAGGPDTQYF. The CDR3 DNA is TGCAGCGTTGAACCGCGACTAGCGGGAGGGCCAGATACGCAGTATTTT.

V usage is TRBV4-3 and J usage is TRBJ1-4; D not resolved. CDR3 length equals 16 residues. CDR1 and CDR2 from the germline V gene are LGHNA and YSLEER. Trimming took 2 bases from V and 8 from J, leaving 18 bases between them. CDR3: CASSQSLRAGSEKLFF. The DNA for the CDR3 is TGCGCCAGCAGCCAATCCTTAAGGGCAGGATCCGAAAAACTGTTTTTT.

V is TRBV4-1 and J is TRBJ2-5; TRBD1 or TRBD2 may be the D gene (6 bases each). Germline V gene sequence: CDR1 MGHRA, CDR2 YSYEKL. This CDR3 has 15 residues. V was pared by 3 bases and J by 5 bases, with 16 bases between. CDR3 DNA sequence: TGCGCCAGCAGCCACCCCGGGGGCGCAGGGGAGACCCAGTACTTC. Its protein is CASSHPGGAGETQYF.

The chain links TRBV14 to TRBJ1-1; D might be TRBD1 (5 bases). Per the germline V gene, CDR1 is SGHDN and CDR2 is FVKESK. Trimming stripped 1 base from V and 7 bases from J, with 10 bases between. This CDR3 has 13 residues. The CDR3 loop is CASSQVRGGEAFF. DNA for the CDR3: TGTGCCAGCAGCCAAGTTAGGGGCGGTGAAGCTTTCTTT.

This sequence joins TRBV6-1 and TRBJ1-5, with D possibly being TRBD1 (5 bases). There are 16 residues in the CDR3. CDR1 and CDR2 from the germline V gene are MNHNS and SASEGT. Between the trimmed V and J ends, which lost 8 bases and 0 bases, there was a span of 17 bases. CDR3 in DNA: TGTGCCAGCTTCAAGGAGGGGCTTTATAGCAATCAGCCCCAGCATTTT. Its protein product is CASFKEGLYSNQPQHF.

The V call is TRBV28, the J call TRBJ1-2, with D unresolved. Germline loops: CDR1 MDHEN, CDR2 SYDVKM. The ends were cut back, 7 bases at V and 4 bases at J, with 10 bases in the middle. There are 12 residues in the CDR3. The CDR3 nucleotides are TGTGCCAGCAACGGAGGCGGCTATGGCTACACCTTC. Its protein is CASNGGGYGYTF.

The chain carries TRBV12-3 or TRBV12-4 and TRBJ1-5; 8 nucleotides agree with TRBD1. The V gene end was trimmed by 6 bases and the J gene end by 6 bases; junction bases not matched to a gene: 10. The CDR3 totals 15 residues. CDR3 in DNA: TGTGCCAGCAGCCACAGGACAGGGCTTGTTCAGCCCCAGCATTTT. It translates to CASSHRTGLVQPQHF.

Many counts were recorded for this clonotype. This chain joins TRBV3-1 and TRBJ2-2, with TRBD2 identical over 10 bases. Germline CDR1 and CDR2: LGHDT and YNNKEL (reference sequence). The length of the CDR3 is 18 residues. V lost 3 bases to trimming and J lost 13 bases; unmatched junction nucleotides: 20. The CDR3 coding sequence is TGTGCCAGCAGCCACCTCACCCGGGGGCTAGCGGGAGTCTTTGCGCTGTTTTTT. The encoded protein is CASSHLTRGLAGVFALFF.

A few counts support this clonotype. This chain connects TRBV5-4 to TRBJ2-7; D is unclear. The CDR3 is made up of 13 amino acids. Germline V gene sequence: CDR1 SGHNT, CDR2 YYREEE (reference sequence). V was cut by 5 bases and J by 2 bases, with 11 bases left in between. This CDR3 reads CASSPYLTYEQYF. The CDR3 DNA reads as TGTGCCAGCAGTCCCTACCTTACCTACGAGCAGTACTTC.